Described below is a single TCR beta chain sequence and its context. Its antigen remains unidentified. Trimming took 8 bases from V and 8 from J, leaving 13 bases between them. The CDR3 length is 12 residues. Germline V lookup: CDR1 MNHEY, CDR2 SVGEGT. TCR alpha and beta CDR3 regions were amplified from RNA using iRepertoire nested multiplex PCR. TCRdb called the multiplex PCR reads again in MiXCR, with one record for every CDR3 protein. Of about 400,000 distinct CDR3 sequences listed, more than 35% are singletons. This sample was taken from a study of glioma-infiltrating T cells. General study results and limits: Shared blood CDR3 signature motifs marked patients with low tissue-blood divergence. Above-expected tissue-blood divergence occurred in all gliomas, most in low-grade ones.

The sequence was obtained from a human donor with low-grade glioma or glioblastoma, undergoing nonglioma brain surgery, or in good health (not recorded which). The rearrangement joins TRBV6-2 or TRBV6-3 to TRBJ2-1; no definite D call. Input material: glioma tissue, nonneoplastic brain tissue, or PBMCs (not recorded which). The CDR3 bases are TGTGCCAGCCGGACCCGTAAGGATGAGCAGTTCTTC. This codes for CASRTRKDEQFF.